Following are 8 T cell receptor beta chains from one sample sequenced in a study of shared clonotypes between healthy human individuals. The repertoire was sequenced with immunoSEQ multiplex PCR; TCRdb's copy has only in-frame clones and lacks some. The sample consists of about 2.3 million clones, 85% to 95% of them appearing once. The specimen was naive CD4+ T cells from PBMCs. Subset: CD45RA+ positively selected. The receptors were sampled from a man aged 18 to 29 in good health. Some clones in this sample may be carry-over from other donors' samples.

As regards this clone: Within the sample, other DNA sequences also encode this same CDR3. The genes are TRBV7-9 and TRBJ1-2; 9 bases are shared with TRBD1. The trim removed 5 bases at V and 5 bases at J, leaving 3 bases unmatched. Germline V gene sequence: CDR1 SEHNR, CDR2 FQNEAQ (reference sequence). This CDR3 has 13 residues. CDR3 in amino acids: CASSVGQGYGYTF. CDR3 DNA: TGTGCCAGCAGCGTCGGACAGGGGTATGGCTACACCTTC.

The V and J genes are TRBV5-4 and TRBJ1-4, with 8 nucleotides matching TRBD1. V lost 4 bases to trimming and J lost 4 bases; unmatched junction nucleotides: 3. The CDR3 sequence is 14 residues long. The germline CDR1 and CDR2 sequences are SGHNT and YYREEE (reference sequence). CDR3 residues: CASSRTGHNEKLFF. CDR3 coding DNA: TGTGCCAGCAGCCGGACAGGGCATAATGAAAAACTGTTTTTT.

The CDR3 here is CASSLSGTGALKAFF. The CDR3 DNA is TGTGCCAGCAGTTTATCGGGGACAGGGGCTCTGAAAGCTTTCTTT. The V and J genes are TRBV28 and TRBJ1-1, with 10 bases matching TRBD1. Trimming cost V 1 base and J 9 bases; bases outside gene matches: 8. The CDR3 extends over 15 amino acids. Germline assignment: CDR1 MDHEN and CDR2 SYDVKM.

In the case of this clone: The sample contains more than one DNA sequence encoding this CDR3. The CDR3 DNA reads TGTGCCAGCAGTCCGGCAGACTATGGCTACACCTTC. Protein product: CASSPADYGYTF. The genes are TRBV28 and TRBJ1-2; D unresolved. Germline V CDR1 and CDR2: MDHEN, SYDVKM. The CDR3 has 12 amino acids. V lost 5 bases, J lost 3 bases, and 7 bases lay in between.

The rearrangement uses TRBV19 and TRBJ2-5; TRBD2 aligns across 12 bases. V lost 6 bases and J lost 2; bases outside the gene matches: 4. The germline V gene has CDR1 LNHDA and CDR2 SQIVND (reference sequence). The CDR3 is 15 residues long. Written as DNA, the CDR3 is TGTGCCAGTAGACAGACTAGCGGGAGTCAAGAGACCCAGTACTTC. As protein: CASRQTSGSQETQYF.

CDR3 sequence reads: CASIGGPDNPNTGELFF. In nucleotides, the CDR3 is TGTGCCAGCATAGGAGGGCCCGACAACCCGAACACCGGGGAGCTGTTTTTT. V and J are TRBV13 and TRBJ2-2; D might be TRBD2 (6 bases). V lost 7 bases to trimming and J lost 0 bases, with 18 bases between them. The CDR3 is 17 residues long. Germline V gives CDR1 PRHDT, CDR2 FYEKMQ (reference sequence).

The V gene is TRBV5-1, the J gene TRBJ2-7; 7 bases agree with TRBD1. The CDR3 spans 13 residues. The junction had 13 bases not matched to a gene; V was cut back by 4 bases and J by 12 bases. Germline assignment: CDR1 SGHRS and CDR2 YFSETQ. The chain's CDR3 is CASSNSPGQESYF. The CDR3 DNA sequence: TGCGCCAGCAGCAATTCCCCCGGACAGGAGTCGTACTTC.

CDR3 DNA: TGTGCCTGGAGTATAACAGGGGTCCATAATGAAAAACTGTTTTTT. This translates into CAWSITGVHNEKLFF. This chain uses TRBV30 with TRBJ1-4; 7 bases match TRBD1. The CDR3 totals 15 residues. V gave up 2 bases and J gave up 4 bases; unmatched junction bases: 7. Germline CDR1 and CDR2: GTSNPN and SVGIG (reference sequence).